A selection of T cell receptor beta chains follows, all from one sample in a study of CD8+ T cells in alopecia areata. The assay was immunoSEQ multiplex PCR, and TCRdb's table has in-frame clones only and misses some. The data hold tens of thousands of clones, with about half observed a single time. The sample in question was CD8+ T cells sorted from blood, obtained at week 0. The receptors derive from a human donor with alopecia areata. Both conserved end residues are part of each CDR3. A D gene is named only where the DNA matches it firmly.

v_gene	j_gene	d_gene	CDR3aa
TRBV25-1	TRBJ2-3	.	CASRAWPDTQYF
TRBV4-1	TRBJ2-5	.	CASSQVGSQETQYF
TRBV9	TRBJ2-7	TRBD2	CASSGPGTSGREQYF
TRBV7-6	TRBJ2-7	.	CASSPSARGGRPYEQYF
TRBV29-1	TRBJ2-3	TRBD2	CSVESSGYLDTQYF
TRBV28	TRBJ2-7	.	CASSLGTGGYEQYF
TRBV28	TRBJ2-1	TRBD1	CASEDRVGNEQFF
TRBV29-1	TRBJ2-2	TRBD1	CSVEAVDRVNPGELFF
TRBV9	TRBJ1-5	.	CASSVGGFGQPQHF
TRBV7-9	TRBJ2-2	TRBD2	CASSLGSSGSSGELFF
TRBV5-1	TRBJ2-7	TRBD1	CASGLPGTGSEQYF
TRBV4-1	TRBJ2-3	.	CASSQGPSGSTDTQYF
TRBV7-8	TRBJ2-3	TRBD2	CASSSSGSGADTQYF
TRBV5-1	TRBJ2-1	.	CASSLTTYNEQFF
TRBV29-1	TRBJ2-7	TRBD2	CSVALGRASYEQYF
TRBV4-2	TRBJ2-7	TRBD2	CASSPLAGGTYEQYF
TRBV2	TRBJ2-7	TRBD2	CASSVLAGDPPTSGEQYF
TRBV25-1	TRBJ2-5	.	CASSEYIRGTAQETQYF
TRBV7-3	TRBJ2-1	TRBD1	CASSLLPRDRYNEQFF
TRBV14	TRBJ2-1	.	CASSHRGGREPGGEQFF
TRBV30	TRBJ2-5	.	CAWSPTHSGPRETQYF
TRBV5-1	TRBJ2-1	TRBD2	CASTLGSSGNNEQFF
TRBV29-1	TRBJ2-7	.	CSVEGGQTGYEQYF
TRBV25-1	TRBJ2-1	.	CASSERVGDNEQFF
TRBV11-2	TRBJ2-7	TRBD1	CASSLDRGTYEQYF
TRBV27	TRBJ1-5	.	CASSFGDSIKPQHF
TRBV5-1	TRBJ2-7	TRBD1	CASSLASDRALSYEQYF
TRBV25-1	TRBJ2-5	.	CASSDRQETQYF
TRBV19	TRBJ1-1	.	CASTPSVNTEAFF
TRBV5-1	TRBJ1-5	.	CASSLGNSQGSNQPQHF
TRBV29-1	TRBJ2-2	.	CSVVLSVDRYTGELFF
TRBV11-2	TRBJ2-1	.	CASSLAFSPYNEQFF
TRBV30	TRBJ2-7	.	CAVGDKGAEQYF
TRBV29-1	TRBJ2-5	TRBD2	CSGGTSGFGETQYF
TRBV27	TRBJ2-1	.	CASSFSRGHGGEQFF
TRBV29-1	TRBJ1-1	.	CSVVPLWGTNTEAFF
TRBV7-6	TRBJ2-7	.	CASSPNVGGGSTYEQYF
TRBV4-3	TRBJ2-3	.	CASSQDSSGTQYF
TRBV27	TRBJ2-7	TRBD1	CASSPPAGTGVRQYF
TRBV29-1	TRBJ2-7	.	CSVEAGAYEQYF
TRBV7-9	TRBJ2-5	TRBD2	CASWRLAGGETQYF
TRBV27	TRBJ2-7	.	CASSPIEGYEQYF
TRBV18	TRBJ1-1	.	CASSPGAPGGTEAFF
TRBV9	TRBJ2-2	TRBD2	CASSVQSGRPTGELFF
TRBV4-1	TRBJ2-5	.	CASSQDRGAGETQYF
TRBV30	TRBJ2-7	.	CAWSPSSYEQYF
TRBV13	TRBJ2-7	TRBD2	CASSPIAGAPYEQYF
TRBV4-3	TRBJ2-5	.	CASSQPGETQYF